This T cell receptor (beta chain) was recorded in a study of T cells in Graves' hyperthyroidism and ophthalmopathy. Study findings and constraints: Ophthalmopathy, as predicted by the model, came a median roughly 6.8 months after the prediction.

Amplified TCR beta CDR3 regions came from RNA transcripts. With the HTBI primer set, the TCR CDR3 went through a first round of RT-PCR. MiXCR was run by TCRdb on the multiplex PCR reads, yielding one entry per CDR3 protein. The sample contains approximately 430,000 distinct CDR3 sequences, roughly 14% of which appear only once. Points on this clonotype: No antigen is known for it.

Sequenced sample: blood. This sequence originates from a woman aged 18-30 years with Graves' hyperthyroidism.

The CDR3 loop reads CASSLSSGPETQYF. The CDR3 nucleotides are TGCGCCAGCAGCTTGAGTAGTGGGCCGGAGACCCAGTACTTC. The rearrangement joins TRBV5-1 to TRBJ2-5; D ambiguous. Germline V gene data show CDR1 as SGHRS and CDR2 as YFSETQ. The germline V and J ends were trimmed by 1 base and 5 bases, with 12 bases remaining between them. This CDR3 contains 14 residues.